What follows are 25 T cell receptor beta chains derived from one specimen sequenced in a study of human T cells and chemical hapten exposure. MiXCR, run by TCRdb on the RACE reads, gives a single entry per CDR3 protein. The data show 85,000 to 100,000 distinct CDR3 sequences, 9.5% to 14% seen once. Documented time point: pre-sensitization, week 0. Indicated treatment: therapeutic diphenylcyclopropenone sensitization with weekly scalp DPC. Sequencing was performed on whole blood, taken in connection with sensitization to the hapten diphenylcyclopropenone (DPC). These receptors originate from a woman aged 60-75 years with alopecia areata. Some clones in this sample may be carry-over from other donors' samples.

This clonotype was seen repeatedly, ten times or more. Germline is not matched at one junction end, which may reflect a read error. The chain recombines TRBV7-7 with TRBJ2-3; D unresolved. Per germline, CDR1 SSHAT and CDR2 FNYEAQ (reference sequence). The CDR3 consists of 14 residues. The chain's CDR3 is CASSLGWGTDTQYF. The CDR3, as DNA: TGTGCTAGCAGCTTAGGATGGGGAACAGATACGCAGTATTTT.

This clonotype was seen a few times. V gene TRBV5-1 combines with J gene TRBJ2-1; 7 bases match TRBD1. This CDR3 contains 14 residues. CDR1 is SGHRS and CDR2 is YFSETQ in the germline V gene. With 5 bases clipped from V and 6 bases from J, the junction kept 8 bases outside the gene matches. In DNA form, the CDR3 reads TGCGCCAGCAGTCCGGGACAGCCCAGCAATGAGCAGTTCTTC. This sequence encodes CASSPGQPSNEQFF.

This clonotype was counted many times. V usage is TRBV20-1 and J usage is TRBJ1-2; D might be TRBD1 (5 bases). The CDR3 consists of 13 residues. The germline V and J ends were trimmed by 1 base and 4 bases, with 10 bases remaining between them. Germline CDR1 DFQATT, CDR2 SNEGSKA (reference sequence). CDR3 protein: CSARGAGGYGYTF. CDR3 bases: TGCAGTGCTAGAGGTGCTGGGGGCTATGGCTACACCTTC.

Many counts were recorded for this clonotype. This chain links TRBV6-6 with TRBJ1-2, with D perhaps matching TRBD1 (6 bases). The germline gives CDR1 MNHNY, CDR2 SVGAGI (reference sequence). Trimming shortened V by 4 bases and J by 5 bases, and 14 bases separated the two germline ends. The CDR3 spans 14 residues. This CDR3 is CASSLETGRYGYTF. CDR3 coding DNA: TGTGCCAGCAGTTTGGAGACAGGCCGTTATGGCTACACCTTC.

V and J are TRBV18 and TRBJ1-1, with 10 bases identical to TRBD1. This CDR3 has 15 amino acids. The germline V gene has CDR1 KGHSH and CDR2 LQKENI. J gave up 5 bases and V 6 bases, and 9 bases lay outside the gene matches. CDR3: CASSSAGTGATEAFF. The CDR3 DNA follows: TGTGCCAGCTCGTCCGCCGGGACAGGGGCGACTGAAGCTTTCTTT.

This chain uses TRBV20-1 with TRBJ2-7; D may be TRBD1 or TRBD2 (5 bases each). CDR1 is DFQATT, CDR2 SNEGSKA, per germline (reference sequence). The V gene lost 0 bases and the J gene lost 3 bases, with 18 bases spanning the gap. This CDR3 region has 16 residues. CDR3 protein: CSARESPWGSNYEQYF. The CDR3 region has the DNA TGCAGTGCTAGAGAGTCCCCTTGGGGGAGCAACTACGAGCAGTACTTC.

This clonotype was observed many times. The chain couples TRBV5-1 to TRBJ2-1; 13 bases match TRBD2. Germline V gene data show CDR1 as SGHRS and CDR2 as YFSETQ. Trimming took 4 bases from V and 4 from J; bases not matched to a gene: 8. CDR3 length: 17 residues. CDR3 DNA: TGCGCCAGCAGCCCAATAGGGGGACTAGCGGGGTACAATGAGCAGTTCTTC. Translating it yields CASSPIGGLAGYNEQFF.

This rearrangement joins TRBV5-1 to TRBJ2-2, with TRBD2 identical over 9 bases. V was pared by 0 bases and J by 6 bases, with 6 bases of the junction left unmatched. The length of the CDR3 is 16 residues. Germline-derived CDR1 and CDR2 are SGHRS and YFSETQ. CDR3 in DNA: TGCGCCAGCAGCTTGGCCAGCGGGGGGCCCTCCGGGGAGCTGTTTTTT. Residues: CASSLASGGPSGELFF.

This clonotype was counted only a few times. The J gene is TRBJ2-1, the V gene TRBV10-3, with 8 positions matching TRBD2. The germline gives CDR1 ENHRY, CDR2 SYGVKD. The CDR3 totals 19 residues. J gave up 3 bases and V 8 bases, and 21 bases lay outside the gene matches. The CDR3 nucleotides read TGTGCCATCCGAAGCGGGGCCGAAGAGCGGGGGAGCCGCTACAATGAGCAGTTCTTC. Translation: CAIRSGAEERGSRYNEQFF.

The chain uses TRBV6-5 and TRBJ1-1; a weak D match, TRBD1 (5 bases). Deletions cut 5 bases from V and 10 bases from J, with 11 bases between. The CDR3 has 11 residues. Germline-derived CDR1 and CDR2 are MNHEY and SVGAGI. The CDR3 sequence is CASSKRGRAFF. The DNA for the CDR3 is TGTGCCAGCAGTAAGCGGGGGAGAGCTTTCTTT.

The sample holds many counts of this clonotype. The chain couples TRBV6-1 to TRBJ1-2; tentatively, D is TRBD1 (5 bases). CDR3 size: 13 residues. Germline assignment: CDR1 MNHNS and CDR2 SASEGT. V lost 6 bases to trimming and J lost 3 bases, with 11 bases between them. The CDR3 here is CASSQTEYYGYTF. In DNA form, the CDR3 reads TGTGCCAGCAGCCAGACAGAATACTATGGCTACACCTTC.

This clonotype was seen many times. The V call is TRBV6-6, the J call TRBJ1-6; 9 bases agree with TRBD1. Per germline, CDR1 MNHNY and CDR2 SVGAGI (reference sequence). This CDR3 spans 15 amino acids. V shed 4 bases, J shed 9 bases, and the junction held 7 bases outside the gene matches. CDR3 sequence (DNA): TGTGCCAGCAGTTCTGGGACAGGGAGGATTTCACCCCTCCACTTT. Translated, it gives CASSSGTGRISPLHF.

This clonotype appeared many times. The V call is TRBV5-4, the J call TRBJ2-7, with 8 bases aligning to TRBD1. The J segment lost 2 bases and the V segment lost 2 bases, leaving 6 bases of the junction unmatched. CDR1 and CDR2 (germline): SGHNT, YYREEE (reference sequence). This CDR3 region has 15 residues. The CDR3 protein is CASSFMGQATYEQYF. For the CDR3, the DNA is TGTGCCAGCAGCTTTATGGGACAGGCCACCTACGAGCAGTACTTC.

The table lists this clonotype with a few counts. The chain has TRBV30 and TRBJ1-2, with 7 bases lining up with TRBD1. CDR1 is GTSNPN, CDR2 SVGIG, per germline (reference sequence). V dropped 1 base and J dropped 7; count of bases not matched to a gene: 6. This CDR3 has 13 amino acids. The CDR3 is CAWSGQGLIGYTF. CDR3 bases: TGTGCCTGGAGTGGACAGGGACTTATTGGCTACACCTTC. The complete variable domain, with remaining parts taken from reference TRBV30 and TRBJ1-2, reads SQTIHQWPATLVQPVGSPLSLECTVEGTSNPNLYWYRQAAGRGLQLLFYSVGIGQISSEVPQNLSASRPQDRQFILSSKKLLLSDSGFYLCAWSGQGLIGYTFGSGTRLTVV.

There are many counts of this clonotype. The chain couples TRBV20-1 to TRBJ1-1; D call uncertain. The germline V and J ends were trimmed by 3 bases and 1 base, with 9 bases remaining between them. This CDR3 has 13 amino acids. CDR1 and CDR2 (germline): DFQATT, SNEGSKA (reference sequence). In DNA form, the CDR3 reads TGCAGTGCTAGTGGCCGCAGGAACACTGAAGCTTTCTTT. Its protein is CSASGRRNTEAFF.

This clonotype was counted a few times. The rearrangement joins TRBV7-3 to TRBJ2-1, with 8 bases matching TRBD2. CDR3 length: 17 amino acids. V shed 2 bases, J shed 3 bases, and the junction held 9 bases outside the gene matches. Looked up from germline, CDR1 is SGHTA and CDR2 is FQGTGA. The CDR3 sequence: CASSLLGGGILYNEQFF. Here the CDR3 DNA reads TGTGCCAGCAGCTTACTTGGCGGGGGGATCCTCTACAATGAGCAGTTCTTC.

This chain joins TRBV5-6 and TRBJ1-5; tentative D call: TRBD1 (5 bases). The CDR3 consists of 15 residues. The V end was cut by 0 bases, the J end by 7 bases, with 14 bases between. Germline V CDR1 and CDR2: SGHDT, YYEEEE. The CDR3 sequence: CASSLGQGSWQPQHF. The CDR3 DNA reads TGTGCCAGCAGCTTGGGTCAGGGAAGTTGGCAGCCCCAGCATTTT.

Many counts were recorded for this clonotype. CDR3 nucleotides: TGCGCCAGCAGTGTAAATAGGGATACGCAGTATTTT. Translation gives CASSVNRDTQYF. The chain carries TRBV10-2 and TRBJ2-3; D is unclear. This CDR3 region has 12 residues. Germline V gene lookup returns CDR1 WSHSY and CDR2 SAAADI. V was clipped by 4 bases and J by 6 bases, with 8 bases between them.

This clonotype came up many times. This chain joins TRBV6-1 and TRBJ2-7; 11 nucleotides match TRBD1. The V gene's germline CDR1 is MNHNS and CDR2 SASEGT. V was pared by 4 bases and J by 2 bases, with 4 bases of the junction left unmatched. This CDR3 is built from 15 residues. The CDR3 nucleotides are TGTGCCAGCAGTGGGGACAGGGGGGGAACCTACGAGCAGTACTTC. Its translation is CASSGDRGGTYEQYF.

This clonotype was counted at least ten times. The rearrangement uses TRBV20-1 and TRBJ2-7; TRBD1 matches 7 bases. The V and J ends lost 0 bases and 5 bases, in that order; junction bases with no gene match: 28. The CDR3 length is 21 residues. Germline loops: CDR1 DFQATT, CDR2 SNEGSKA (reference sequence). The CDR3 is CSARDQWVRGTELSPHHEQYF. The DNA of the CDR3 is TGCAGTGCTAGAGATCAATGGGTAAGGGGGACAGAATTAAGTCCCCACCACGAGCAGTACTTC.

This clonotype was seen repeatedly, ten times or more. V gene TRBV21-1 combines with J gene TRBJ1-1; TRBD1 is the table's D call and was not checked against the DNA. TRBV21-1 is given as a pseudogene. The CDR3 contains 14 residues. The CDR3 nucleotides are TGTGCCAGCAGCAACCAGGGGCCGAACACTGAAGCTTTCTTT. Translated, it gives CASSNQGPNTEAFF.

This clonotype was recorded many times. The chain combines TRBV7-3 with TRBJ1-1; the D is unclear. CDR3 length: 13 amino acids. V lost 3 bases, J lost 6 bases, and 11 bases lay in between. The germline V gene has CDR1 SGHTA and CDR2 FQGTGA. The CDR3 reads CASSLSYNAEAFF. Here the CDR3 DNA reads TGTGCCAGCAGCTTGTCCTATAACGCTGAAGCTTTCTTT.

V usage is TRBV11-1 and J usage is TRBJ2-7, with D possibly matching TRBD2 (6 bases). Trimming removed 3 bases from V and 6 bases from J, with 18 bases in between. Germline CDR1 SGHAT, CDR2 FQDESV (reference sequence). The CDR3 consists of 15 residues. CDR3 region: CASSFHGSVGGEQYF. DNA for the CDR3: TGTGCCAGCAGCTTCCATGGCTCTGTCGGGGGCGAGCAGTACTTC.

The genes are TRBV7-9 and TRBJ1-2; D possibly corresponds to TRBD1 (6 bases). CDR3 length: 16 residues. V lost 3 bases, J lost 3 bases, and 17 bases lay in between. Germline V gene sequence: CDR1 SEHNR, CDR2 FQNEAQ (reference sequence). This CDR3 reads CASSFTPRDIDYGYTF. The CDR3, as DNA: TGTGCCAGCAGCTTCACCCCCCGGGACATCGACTATGGCTACACCTTC.

This clonotype was seen a handful of times. The chain is built from TRBV6-2 or TRBV6-3 and TRBJ2-3; 10 nucleotides agree with TRBD2. The CDR3 is 20 residues long. Losses at the gene ends were 0 bases for V and 0 bases for J; bases not matched to a gene: 12. Germline CDR1 is MNHEY and CDR2 is SVGEGT. The CDR3 bases are TGTGCCAGCAGTTACTCGATCGCTAGCGGGAGAGATTCTAGCACAGATACGCAGTATTTT. It codes for CASSYSIASGRDSSTDTQYF.